These T cell receptor beta chains were read from a single sample in a study of blood T cell repertoires in COVID-19. Assay used: immunoSEQ multiplex PCR; TCRdb lists only in-frame clones, some missing. The table shows around 290,000 clones, with over 75% occurring only once. The material sequenced was PBMCs or T cells enriched from blood (not recorded which). The receptors stem from a woman aged 30 to 39 who had recovered from COVID-19. CDR3s include the opening cysteine and the closing phenylalanine or tryptophan. D genes are given only for firm matches. Part of the rows lack a size; the others show once, few, many or a class for expanded clones.

v_call,clone_size,j_call,d_call,cdr3_nt,cdr3_aa
TRBV7-2,NA,TRBJ1-3,NA,TGTGCCAGCAGCTTTTGGCCGACCCACTCGGGTCCTGGAAACACCATATATTTT,CASSFWPTHSGPGNTIYF
TRBV6-2/TRBV6-3,few,TRBJ2-4,NA,TGTGCCAGCAGCCCGTCACATCGCGGGGGACAACTCGTAACAAAAAACATTCAGTACTTC,CASSPSHRGGQLVTKNIQYF
TRBV14,NA,TRBJ2-5,NA,TGTGCCAGCAGCCAAATGTCGCAGGTTCAAGAGACCCAGTACTTC,CASSQMSQVQETQYF
TRBV29-1,NA,TRBJ2-3,TRBD2,TGCAGCGATCTAGCGGGAGGAAGCACAGATACGCAGTATTTT,CSDLAGGSTDTQYF
TRBV18,once,TRBJ2-2,NA,TGTGCCAGCTCACCACCTGGCGGTCACCGGGCCGGGGAGCTGTTTTTT,CASSPPGGHRAGELFF
TRBV7-8,NA,TRBJ2-3,NA,TGTGCCAGCAGCTTTTTGCGGTTCACAGATACGCAGTATTTT,CASSFLRFTDTQYF
TRBV19,NA,TRBJ2-7,NA,TGTGCCAGTAGTACAACAGGGTTCCCCTACGAGCAGTACTTC,CASSTTGFPYEQYF
TRBV19,NA,TRBJ2-2,NA,TGTGCCAGTATAGCTGGCGGGGAGCTGTTTTTT,CASIAGGELFF
TRBV5-6,NA,TRBJ1-2,TRBD1,TGTGCCAGCAGCTCGGACAGGGGAAATACTAACTATGGCTACACCTTC,CASSSDRGNTNYGYTF
TRBV5-4,once,TRBJ1-1,NA,TGTGCCAGCAGCTTGGTGAGGAGACCGAACACTGAAGCTTTCTTT,CASSLVRRPNTEAFF
TRBV7-6,NA,TRBJ2-3,NA,TGTGCCAGCAGCTTAATGGCGGGAACCACAGATACGCAGTATTTT,CASSLMAGTTDTQYF
TRBV28,NA,TRBJ1-5,TRBD1,TGTGCCAGCAGTTCCTTGGACAGGGGACCCAATCAGCCCCAGCATTTT,CASSSLDRGPNQPQHF
TRBV28,NA,TRBJ2-1,NA,TGTGCCAGCAAAATAAGAAGGACACCATACAATGAGCAGTTCTTC,CASKIRRTPYNEQFF
TRBV6-5,once,TRBJ2-7,TRBD2,TGTGCCAGCAGTCCCGTAGCGGGACCGGCCTACGAGCAGTACTTC,CASSPVAGPAYEQYF
TRBV5-6,NA,TRBJ2-7,TRBD1,TGTGCCAGCAGCTTGGTGGGGACAGGGCCCCACGAGCAGTACTTC,CASSLVGTGPHEQYF
TRBV7-2,once,TRBJ2-3,TRBD1,TGTGCCAGCAGCTTAGGGGGACAGGGGGCAGATACGCAGTATTTT,CASSLGGQGADTQYF
TRBV18,NA,TRBJ1-2,TRBD1,TGTGCCAGCTCGCCCTTTGACAGGGGACAAAATGGCTACACCTTC,CASSPFDRGQNGYTF
TRBV4-3,NA,TRBJ1-1,TRBD1,TGCGCCAGCAGCCAAGACGCGGGACAGGGCAACACTGAAGCTTTCTTT,CASSQDAGQGNTEAFF
TRBV4-2,NA,TRBJ2-7,TRBD2,TGTGCCAGCAGCCCTGGACTAGTCCTCCAACAGGCGGAGCAGTACTTC,CASSPGLVLQQAEQYF
TRBV18,NA,TRBJ1-1,NA,TGTGCCAGCTCAACTGACATGAACACTGAAGCTTTCTTT,CASSTDMNTEAFF
TRBV28,once,TRBJ2-7,TRBD1,TGTGCCAGCAGCACCGGACAGGCCCGCTCCTACGAGCAGTACTTC,CASSTGQARSYEQYF
TRBV7-3,NA,TRBJ2-1,TRBD2,TGTGCCAGCAGCCAAAATAGCGGGAGTGGTGGCAATGAGCAGTTCTTC,CASSQNSGSGGNEQFF
TRBV19,NA,TRBJ2-7,NA,TGTGCCAGTTCTTACGCGGTCTCCTACGAGCAGTACTTC,CASSYAVSYEQYF
TRBV19,NA,TRBJ2-6,NA,TGTGCCAGTAGTACAGGAACTGGGGCCAACGTCCTGACTTTC,CASSTGTGANVLTF
TRBV3-1/TRBV3-2,NA,TRBJ2-1,TRBD1,TGTGCCAGCAGTGGACAGGGACCCAATGAGCAGTTCTTC,CASSGQGPNEQFF
TRBV27,NA,TRBJ2-7,NA,TGTGCCAGCAGTTTAAGTGGAGGCGGGGTCTACGAGCAGTACTTC,CASSLSGGGVYEQYF
TRBV28,NA,TRBJ2-7,NA,TGTGCCAGCAGTATCGACAGCTACGAGCAGTACTTC,CASSIDSYEQYF
TRBV12-3/TRBV12-4,NA,TRBJ1-2,NA,TGTGCCAGCAGTTTCCAAGGGAGGAATGGCTACACCTTC,CASSFQGRNGYTF
TRBV5-1,NA,TRBJ2-1,TRBD1,TGCGCCAGCAGCTGGGGACAGGGTGGTGGAGGCAATGAGCAGTTCTTC,CASSWGQGGGGNEQFF
TRBV20-1,NA,TRBJ1-1,NA,TGCAGTGCTAGTTCGGGCAGGGCCACTGAAGCTTTCTTT,CSASSGRATEAFF
TRBV5-5,NA,TRBJ2-1,NA,TGTGCCAGCAGAACTTACAATGAGCAGTTCTTC,CASRTYNEQFF
TRBV5-6,NA,TRBJ2-1,TRBD1,TGTGCCAGCTTTAGGACAGGACGTGGTGAGCAGTTCTTC,CASFRTGRGEQFF
TRBV2,NA,TRBJ2-7,NA,TGTGCCACCATTCCCAGGGGGCGGGAGAACTACGAGCAGTACTTC,CATIPRGRENYEQYF
TRBV19,NA,TRBJ1-4,NA,TGTGCCAGTAGTAGCCAGGGACTAAATGAAAAACTGTTTTTT,CASSSQGLNEKLFF
TRBV5-1,NA,TRBJ2-1,TRBD2,TGCGCCAGCAGCTTGGACGGGACTACAGACTACAATGAGCAGTTCTTC,CASSLDGTTDYNEQFF
TRBV24-1,NA,TRBJ1-2,NA,TGTGCCACCAGTGATTCCCTTGCAGGGAATCCTTATGGCTACACCTTC,CATSDSLAGNPYGYTF
TRBV2,NA,TRBJ1-6,TRBD1,TGTGCCACGGTGGGACAGAGGGATTCACCCCTCCACTTT,CATVGQRDSPLHF
TRBV19,NA,TRBJ1-5,TRBD1,TGTGCCAGTAATCCACAGGGGCCTTATAGCAATCAGCCCCAGCATTTT,CASNPQGPYSNQPQHF
TRBV11-2,NA,TRBJ2-7,NA,TGTGCCAGCAGCTTAGCGGGGTCGGCGGGCTCCTACGAGCAGTACTTC,CASSLAGSAGSYEQYF
TRBV11-2,NA,TRBJ1-2,TRBD1,TGTGCCAGCAGCACTGGACAGGGAAACTATGGCTACACCTTC,CASSTGQGNYGYTF
TRBV18,NA,TRBJ2-5,NA,TGTGCCAGCTCACCTGCGACACACCAAGAGACCCAGTACTTC,CASSPATHQETQYF
TRBV24-1,once,TRBJ2-7,TRBD1,TGTGCCACCAGTGACCCGGACAGGGGGCGGTACGAGCAGTACTTC,CATSDPDRGRYEQYF
TRBV10-3,NA,TRBJ1-6,TRBD1,TGTGCCATCAGCGGACAGGGTCATAATTCACCCCTCCACTTT,CAISGQGHNSPLHF
TRBV5-1,NA,TRBJ1-2,TRBD1,TGCGCCAGCAGTTTAAGGGACAGGGTGAACTATGGCTACACCTTC,CASSLRDRVNYGYTF
TRBV5-1,few,TRBJ2-6,NA,TGCGCCAGCAGCCCTGACACCGGGGCCAACGTCCTGACTTTC,CASSPDTGANVLTF
TRBV6-5,NA,TRBJ1-6,TRBD1,TGTGCCAGCAAACCACAGGGGGTAAATTCACCCCTCCACTTT,CASKPQGVNSPLHF
TRBV5-4,NA,TRBJ2-1,TRBD2,TGTGCCAGCAGCTCCACTAGCGGGGGAGGCAATGAGCAGTTCTTC,CASSSTSGGGNEQFF
TRBV29-1,NA,TRBJ1-5,NA,TGCAGCGCGTTGACAGATCAGGGTCAGCCCCAGCATTTT,CSALTDQGQPQHF
TRBV30,NA,TRBJ1-1,NA,TGTGCCTGGTCCGAGAGGATCACTGAAGCTTTCTTT,CAWSERITEAFF
TRBV7-3,NA,TRBJ2-1,NA,TGTGCCAGCAGCCCCGACCTAAACTCTAGAGCTGAGCAGTTCTTC,CASSPDLNSRAEQFF
TRBV4-1,NA,TRBJ2-3,NA,TGCGCCAGCAGCCAGGAGGTTTTTGATACGCAGTATTTT,CASSQEVFDTQYF
TRBV12-3/TRBV12-4,NA,TRBJ1-6,NA,TGTGCTAGCAGTTCAGATTCACCCCTCCACTTT,CASSSDSPLHF
TRBV10-3,NA,TRBJ2-2,TRBD1,TGTGCCATCAGTGATCGAACAGGGGGATCAGGCGGGGAGCTGTTTTTT,CAISDRTGGSGGELFF
TRBV7-2,NA,TRBJ2-1,TRBD2,TGTGCCAGCAGCATATCCGTAGCGGGATCCTACAATGAGCAGTTCTTC,CASSISVAGSYNEQFF
TRBV7-2,NA,TRBJ2-7,TRBD2,TGTGCCAGCAGCTTCCCGACTAGCGGGACAAGGGAGCAGTACTTC,CASSFPTSGTREQYF
TRBV28,NA,TRBJ1-1,TRBD1,TGTGCCAGCAGCCCCAGGGGGCGAAGCCCCATGAACACTGAAGCTTTCTTT,CASSPRGRSPMNTEAFF
TRBV6-5,NA,TRBJ1-4,NA,TGTGCCAGCAGTTACTCCCTTCAGGCTAATGAAAAACTGTTTTTT,CASSYSLQANEKLFF
TRBV5-6,NA,TRBJ1-1,NA,TGTGCCAGCAGCTTGCCGGGGGACAACACTGAAGCTTTCTTT,CASSLPGDNTEAFF